These 7 T cell receptor beta chains share one sample of origin, sequenced in a study of memory CD8 T cells in hepatitis C reinfection. Stated time point: peak reinfection, 3 to 8 weeks after reinfection detection. The sorted cells went straight to TCR sequencing with no prior in vitro expansion. Some clones are missing from TCRdb's copy, which holds only in-frame ones; the method was immunoSEQ multiplex PCR. The repertoire includes 44,000 or so clones, around 87% of them detected once, and 1.2% sits in the top ten. Sequencing was performed on naive CD8+ T cells sorted from blood. The receptors originated from a man between 18 and 29 years old with hepatitis C virus infection.

The CDR3 here is CASSEGLAGVNEQFF. The CDR3 bases are TGTGCCAGTAGCGAGGGACTAGCGGGAGTCAATGAGCAGTTCTTC. The chain combines TRBV19 with TRBJ2-1; 14 bases map to TRBD2. CDR1 and CDR2 (germline): LNHDA, SQIVND (reference sequence). Germline trimming cut 6 bases from V and 6 bases from J; bases unmatched to any gene: 4. The CDR3 has 15 amino acids.

The chain uses TRBV5-6 and TRBJ2-1; 7 bases align to TRBD1. CDR1 is SGHDT and CDR2 is YYEEEE in the germline V gene. Germline trimming cut 3 bases from V and 7 bases from J; bases unmatched to any gene: 13. CDR3 size: 16 residues. As DNA, the CDR3 is TGTGCCAGCAGCTACTACAGGGGAAAGGTGGTAAATGAGCAGTTCTTC. It translates to CASSYYRGKVVNEQFF.

The rearrangement uses TRBV6-5 and TRBJ2-1; 7 bases align to TRBD1. The CDR3 length is 15 residues. V was pared by 0 bases and J by 12 bases, with 11 bases of the junction left unmatched. CDR1 is MNHEY and CDR2 is SVGAGI in the germline V gene. The CDR3: CASSYSTGPKRVQFF. CDR3 nucleotides: TGTGCCAGCAGTTACTCGACAGGGCCAAAGCGCGTGCAGTTCTTC.

A single count supports this clone. The rearrangement uses TRBV6-6 and TRBJ2-1; 7 bases are shared with TRBD2. This CDR3 region has 11 residues. The V and J ends lost 10 bases and 8 bases, in that order; junction bases with no gene match: 5. Looked up from germline, CDR1 is MNHNY and CDR2 is SVGAGI (reference sequence). The CDR3 DNA reads as TGTGCCACCGCGGGAGCGTATGAGCAGTTCTTC. This gives the protein CATAGAYEQFF.

The chain combines TRBV2 with TRBJ1-1; the match to TRBD1 covers 8 bases. The CDR3 has 13 residues. Trimming at V came to 4 bases and at J to 5 bases, leaving 3 bases not matched to a gene. CDR1 and CDR2 (germline): SNHLY, FYNNEI. The CDR3 DNA reads as TGTGCCAGCAGTGTCAGGGGGCTGACTGAAGCTTTCTTT. Protein: CASSVRGLTEAFF.

The chain couples TRBV4-3 to TRBJ2-5, with 9 bases lining up with TRBD2. The germline CDR1 and CDR2 sequences are LGHNA and YSLEER. This CDR3 has 15 residues. After removal of 1 base from V and 4 bases from J, the junction contained 4 bases not matched to a gene. CDR3 residues: CASSQGGGAGETQYF. DNA for the CDR3: TGCGCCAGCAGCCAAGGCGGGGGGGCCGGAGAGACCCAGTACTTC.

This chain links TRBV4-1 with TRBJ2-1; no definite D call. The CDR3 is 15 amino acids. In germline, CDR1 is MGHRA, CDR2 YSYEKL. Trimming cost V 0 bases and J 3 bases, with 9 bases left between them. As DNA, the CDR3 is TGCGCCAGCAGCCAAGAGCATGTCGGCTACAATGAGCAGTTCTTC. The encoded protein is CASSQEHVGYNEQFF.